This TCR beta chain was observed in a study of blood T cell repertoires in COVID-19. Study at large: COVID-19 samples from acute and convalescent phases originated in the United States, Italy and Spain. Sample material is recorded as cDNA or gDNA derived from T cells, B-cell-depleted T cells, or PBMCs.

As processed by the authors: Reference gene primer amplification yielded estimated nucleated cell counts. Repertoires were generated with immunoSEQ multiplex PCR, while TCRdb's copy carries only in-frame clones and drops some. That table gives V, J and clone size, and the DNA gave D and trimming. The sample lists more than 90,000 clones; 75% to 90% were seen once. Germline CDR1 and CDR2: MNHEY and SMNVEV (reference sequence). The CDR3 runs 16 residues. The V end was cut by 4 bases, the J end by 2 bases, with 18 bases between. The chain combines TRBV27 with TRBJ2-7, with D uncertain. The sequence came from an elderly man with acute or convalescent COVID-19. The material sequenced was peripheral blood. Here the CDR3 reads CASSSSLHSYAYEQYF. CDR3 DNA sequence: TGTGCCAGCAGTTCCTCCCTACACAGCTATGCCTACGAGCAGTACTTC.